The 28 T cell receptor beta chains reported below all come from one sample, sequenced in a study of T cells in Graves' hyperthyroidism and ophthalmopathy. TCR beta CDR3 region amplification was performed from RNA transcripts. The primer set for the first-round RT-PCR of the TCR CDR3 was HTBI. From the multiplex PCR reads, TCRdb called clonotypes with MiXCR, one entry per CDR3 protein. The sample includes nearly 750,000 distinct CDR3 sequences, 35% of them seen just once. The sequenced sample consisted of blood. These receptor sequences come from a woman aged 40 to 50 with Graves' hyperthyroidism.

This clonotype showed up just once. This chain connects TRBV6-1 to TRBJ1-1; D uncertain. Trimming removed 8 bases from V and 1 base from J, with 17 bases in between. CDR3 length: 15 residues. Germline CDR1 is MNHNS and CDR2 is SASEGT. This chain's CDR3 is CASETGAGKNTEAFF. The DNA of the CDR3 is TGTGCCAGCGAGACTGGTGCTGGTAAGAACACTGAAGCTTTCTTT.

This chain joins TRBV5-1 and TRBJ1-4, with D tentatively TRBD1 (5 bases). The CDR3 has 15 residues. Germline lookup yields CDR1 SGHRS and CDR2 YFSETQ. V lost 0 bases and J lost 10, with 16 bases in between. CDR3 bases: TGCGCCAGCAGCTTGGAGGGACCTCAAACGGGAAAACTGTTTTTT. It translates to CASSLEGPQTGKLFF.

This clonotype was picked up a small number of times. The genes are TRBV12-3 or TRBV12-4 and TRBJ2-5; D uncertain. This CDR3 has 16 amino acids. V was pared by 6 bases and J by 2 bases, with 19 bases between. In nucleotides, the CDR3 is TGTGCCAGCAGCCCCCTGCGAGGCAAGGGACAAGAGACCCAGTACTTC. It encodes CASSPLRGKGQETQYF.

The gene calls are TRBV5-8 and TRBJ1-6; D remains ambiguous. Germline CDR1 is SGHTS and CDR2 is YDEGEE. V was pared by 0 bases and J by 4 bases, with 5 bases between. The CDR3 contains 14 residues. CDR3 DNA sequence: TGTGCCAGCAGCTTGGCCAAATATAATTCACCCCTCCACTTT. Translated, it gives CASSLAKYNSPLHF.

This clonotype was detected a few times. The V and J genes are TRBV28 and TRBJ2-5, with 7 bases matching TRBD1. Losses at the gene ends were 4 bases for V and 2 bases for J; bases not matched to a gene: 7. Germline CDR1 is MDHEN and CDR2 is SYDVKM. The CDR3 is 15 residues long. CDR3 amino acids: CASSSWDSRQETQYF. The CDR3 DNA reads as TGTGCCAGCAGTTCCTGGGACAGCAGGCAAGAGACCCAGTACTTC.

The chain uses TRBV7-2 and TRBJ2-7, with 10 bases that match TRBD1. Germline V gene sequence: CDR1 SGHTA, CDR2 FQGNSA. V shed 5 bases, J shed 3 bases, and the junction held 13 bases outside the gene matches. The CDR3 totals 17 residues. The CDR3: CASSHGRTGGWDYEQYF. Here the CDR3 DNA reads TGTGCCAGCAGCCACGGAAGGACAGGGGGTTGGGACTACGAGCAGTACTTC.

The chain employs TRBV15 and TRBJ1-6; no clear D gene. The germline gives CDR1 LNHNV, CDR2 YYDKDF (reference sequence). The CDR3 totals 18 residues. Trimming took 3 bases from V and 0 from J, leaving 15 bases between them. The chain's CDR3 is CATSSREGRSSYNSPLHF. Written as DNA, the CDR3 is TGTGCCACCAGCAGTCGGGAAGGCAGGAGCTCCTATAATTCACCCCTCCACTTT. Full variable domain (remainder filled in from reference TRBV15 and TRBJ1-6): DAMVIQNPRYQVTQFGKPVTLSCSQTLNHNVMYWYQQKSSQAPKLLFHYYDKDFNNEADTPDNFQSRRPNTSFCFLDIRSPGLGDTAMYLCATSSREGRSSYNSPLHFGNGTRLTVT.

The chain combines TRBV29-1 with TRBJ1-1, with unresolved D. V was shortened by 5 bases and J by 4 bases, with 8 bases between the two germline ends. CDR1 is SQVTM, CDR2 ANQGSEA, per germline. The CDR3 has 11 residues. The CDR3 region has the DNA TGCAGCGTTCGGATGAGCACTGAAGCTTTCTTT. Translation: CSVRMSTEAFF.

In its sample, this clonotype was seen once. One junction end does not reproduce the germline sequence, and a read error may be involved. The chain combines TRBV25-1 with TRBJ1-3; D perhaps matches TRBD1 (5 bases). The germline V gene encodes CDR1 MGHDK and CDR2 SYGVNS. The CDR3 has 18 residues. Here the CDR3 DNA reads TGTGCCGGCAGCTACCCATTTTCAGGGACTGGACCTGGAAACACCATATATTTT. It is translated as CAGSYPFSGTGPGNTIYF.

This clonotype was counted a few times. The rearrangement uses TRBV20-1 and TRBJ2-3; D is perhaps TRBD1 or TRBD2 (6 bases each). This CDR3 comprises 13 residues. Between the trimmed V and J ends, which lost 5 bases and 5 bases, there was a span of 14 bases. Germline V gives CDR1 DFQATT, CDR2 SNEGSKA (reference sequence). The CDR3 protein is CSAPTGAGDTQYF. The CDR3 DNA reads TGCAGTGCTCCCACGGGGGCCGGAGATACGCAGTATTTT.

This clonotype was seen a handful of times. An end of the junction differs from the germline gene, which may be a read error. V is TRBV20-1 and J is TRBJ1-2; TRBD1 might be the D (6 bases). Looked up from germline, CDR1 is DFQATT and CDR2 is SNEGSKA (reference sequence). The CDR3 spans 15 residues. The CDR3 protein is CSARTNGGPNYGHTF. The DNA for the CDR3 is TGCAGTGCTAGAACCAACGGGGGGCCTAACTATGGCCACACCTTC.

As for this clonotype: Just one base apart from a much larger clone, this may be a read error. J is TRBJ1-1 and V is TRBV29-1, with D tentatively TRBD1 (6 bases). CDR3 size: 14 residues. V was shortened by 5 bases and J by 0 bases, with 13 bases between the two germline ends. The V gene's germline CDR1 is SQVTM and CDR2 ANQGSEA. The CDR3, as DNA: TGCAGCGTTTGGGGGCCAGGTTTGAACACTGAAGCTTTCTTT. Amino acids: CSVWGPGLNTEAFF.

This clonotype has only one observation. The chain employs TRBV6-9 and TRBJ2-7, with 9 bases aligning to TRBD1. Germline CDR1 reads MNHGY; CDR2 reads SVAAGI. Unmatched junction bases numbered 15, after V lost 5 bases and J lost 7 bases. The CDR3 is 16 amino acids. The CDR3 reads CASSTSPGQGPEEQYF. CDR3 bases: TGTGCCAGCAGTACTAGCCCGGGACAGGGCCCCGAAGAGCAGTACTTC.

This clonotype was found many times. This sequence joins TRBV2 and TRBJ1-1; 8 bases are a match to TRBD1. CDR1 and CDR2 (germline): SNHLY, FYNNEI. The CDR3 is made up of 14 amino acids. V was pared by 6 bases and J by 7 bases, with 10 bases of the junction left unmatched. The CDR3 reads CASRGQATGNEAFF. The CDR3 DNA follows: TGTGCCAGCAGGGGACAGGCGACAGGAAATGAAGCTTTCTTT.

This clonotype showed up many times. The chain links TRBV4-1 to TRBJ1-1; tentatively, D is TRBD1 (6 bases). The CDR3 is 15 residues long. V gave up 0 bases and J gave up 6 bases, with 14 bases separating them. Per germline, CDR1 MGHRA and CDR2 YSYEKL. The CDR3: CASSQDRDKIPEAFF. The DNA for the CDR3 is TGCGCCAGCAGCCAAGACCGGGACAAGATTCCTGAAGCTTTCTTT.

The table lists this clonotype with many counts. In DNA, the CDR3 is TGTGCCAGTAGTTGGGTACGGATGAACACTGAAGCTTTCTTT. It translates to CASSWVRMNTEAFF. The chain links TRBV19 to TRBJ1-1; no definite D call. Trimming pared 5 bases from V and 0 bases from J, leaving 10 bases between. Germline loops: CDR1 LNHDA, CDR2 SQIVND (reference sequence). The CDR3 loop spans 14 amino acids. The full variable domain, its missing parts supplied by reference TRBV19 and TRBJ1-1, is DGGITQSPKYLFRKEGQNVTLSCEQNLNHDAMYWYRQDPGQGLRLIYYSQIVNDFQKGDIAEGYSVSREKKESFPLTVTSAQKNPTAFYLCASSWVRMNTEAFFGQGTRLTVV.

This clonotype has only a few counts. The V call is TRBV20-1, the J call TRBJ2-7, with D unresolved. Germline CDR1 is DFQATT and CDR2 is SNEGSKA (reference sequence). The CDR3 spans 12 residues. The V end lost 3 bases, the J end lost 2 bases, and 8 bases lay between the germline ends. The CDR3 region is CSASRATYEQYF. DNA of the CDR3: TGCAGTGCTAGTCGGGCCACCTACGAGCAGTACTTC.

This clonotype was observed a handful of times. The chain is built from TRBV12-3 or TRBV12-4 and TRBJ2-7; D gene unclear. Trimming pared 10 bases from V and 0 bases from J, leaving 13 bases between. CDR3 length equals 13 residues. The CDR3 DNA reads as TGTGCCACCCGGGTCTCCACCTCCTACGAGCAGTACTTC. It encodes CATRVSTSYEQYF.

The rearrangement uses TRBV5-4 and TRBJ2-2; 8 bases are shared with TRBD1. This CDR3 region has 15 residues. Unmatched junction bases numbered 8, after V lost 4 bases and J lost 6 bases. Germline V gene lookup returns CDR1 SGHNT and CDR2 YYREEE (reference sequence). Here the CDR3 reads CASSPDRERSGELFF. Written as DNA, the CDR3 is TGTGCCAGCAGCCCGGACAGGGAACGATCCGGGGAGCTGTTTTTT. The full variable domain, its missing parts supplied by reference TRBV5-4 and TRBJ2-2, is ETGVTQSPTHLIKTRGQQVTLRCSSQSGHNTVSWYQQALGQGPQFIFQYYREEENGRGNFPPRFSGLQFPNYSSELNVNALELDDSALYLCASSPDRERSGELFFGEGSRLTVL.

This clonotype was seen ten or more times. The chain uses TRBV20-1 and TRBJ2-2; D remains ambiguous. Trimming cost V 5 bases and J 7 bases, with 11 bases left between them. Germline V gene sequence: CDR1 DFQATT, CDR2 SNEGSKA (reference sequence). The CDR3 totals 12 residues. The CDR3 region has the DNA TGCAGTGCTGATGCTAGTAACGGGGAGCTGTTTTTT. As protein: CSADASNGELFF.

The J gene is TRBJ2-5, the V gene TRBV6-6; 8 positions agree with TRBD1. V lost 4 bases to trimming and J lost 2 bases; unmatched junction nucleotides: 12. Germline CDR1 and CDR2: MNHNY and SVGAGI (reference sequence). There are 17 residues in the CDR3. For the CDR3, the DNA is TGTGCCAGCAGTTTAAGTGGGACAGGAGCCGATCAAGAGACCCAGTACTTC. It encodes CASSLSGTGADQETQYF.

For this clonotype: Its ends do not fully match the called genes, so a read error is possible. This chain uses TRBV2 with TRBJ2-7; a weak D match, TRBD2 (7 bases). The CDR3 consists of 15 residues. Germline CDR1 is SNHLY and CDR2 is FYNNEI. In DNA, the CDR3 is TGTGCCAGCAGAGAAGGGGGGGGCAAATCCTACGAGCAGTACTTC. Encoded protein: CASREGGGKSYEQYF.

There are many counts of this clonotype. This chain joins TRBV11-3 and TRBJ2-7, with D maybe TRBD1 (6 bases). Germline loops: CDR1 SGHNT, CDR2 YENEEA. V was trimmed by 3 bases and J by 4 bases, leaving 16 bases between them. This CDR3 spans 15 amino acids. CDR3 region: CASSFHTGFEYEQYF. Written as DNA, the CDR3 is TGTGCCAGCAGCTTCCATACAGGGTTCGAGTACGAGCAGTACTTC. The full variable domain, completed using reference TRBV11-3 and TRBJ2-7, is EAGVVQSPRYKIIEKKQPVAFWCNPISGHNTLYWYLQNLGQGPELLIRYENEEAVDDSQLPKDRFSAERLKGVDSTLKIQPAELGDSAVYLCASSFHTGFEYEQYFGPGTRLTVT.

J is TRBJ2-2 and V is TRBV7-2; 7 nucleotides line up with TRBD1. CDR1 is SGHTA and CDR2 is FQGNSA in the germline V gene. CDR3 length: 13 amino acids. V lost 6 bases to trimming and J lost 9 bases; unmatched junction nucleotides: 7. This chain's CDR3 is CASSDRVSWELFF. The CDR3 nucleotides read TGTGCCAGCAGTGACAGGGTGTCTTGGGAGCTGTTTTTT.

The chain employs TRBV2 and TRBJ2-2; TRBD1 agrees at 11 bases. CDR1 and CDR2 from the germline V gene are SNHLY and FYNNEI. Germline trimming cut 3 bases from V and 5 bases from J; bases unmatched to any gene: 5. This CDR3 has 16 residues. Here the CDR3 reads CASSDPWDRGTGELFF. CDR3 DNA: TGTGCCAGCAGTGACCCCTGGGACAGGGGGACCGGGGAGCTGTTTTTT.

This clonotype was recorded at least ten times. V and J are TRBV19 and TRBJ1-1, with 9 positions matching TRBD1. This CDR3 has 11 residues. Per germline, CDR1 LNHDA and CDR2 SQIVND (reference sequence). Germline trimming cut 8 bases from V and 5 bases from J; bases unmatched to any gene: 0. This chain's CDR3 is CASDRGTEAFF. CDR3 DNA: TGTGCCAGTGACAGGGGGACTGAAGCTTTCTTT.

The rearrangement uses TRBV4-3 and TRBJ1-2; weak D call: TRBD1 (5 bases). Between the trimmed V and J ends, which lost 1 base and 0 bases, there was a span of 9 bases. This CDR3 contains 15 residues. Germline V gene lookup returns CDR1 LGHNA and CDR2 YSLEER. For the CDR3, the DNA is TGCGCCAGCAGCCAAGGGGCAGGGTCTAACTATGGCTACACCTTC. This gives the protein CASSQGAGSNYGYTF.

This clonotype occurred many times. J is TRBJ2-7 and V is TRBV7-6; possibly TRBD1 for D (6 bases). In germline, CDR1 is SGHVS, CDR2 FNYEAQ. The CDR3 has 13 amino acids. V was cut by 5 bases and J by 1 base, with 9 bases left in between. The CDR3 sequence: CASSKGQSYEQYF. DNA of the CDR3: TGTGCCAGCAGCAAAGGACAGTCCTACGAGCAGTACTTC.